This is a list of T cell receptor beta chains from one sample in a study of blood T cell repertoires in COVID-19. Here immunoSEQ multiplex PCR was the method, and the copy in TCRdb shows in-frame clones only, minus some. The sample shows about 74,000 clones, around 90% of them seen only once. Input material: peripheral blood. The source is a human donor in a cohort sampled during active COVID-19. The CDR3 runs from the conserved cysteine through the conserved F or W. D genes are given only for firm matches. Size is omitted from some rows. Given values are once, few, many or a class for expanded clones.

j_call: TRBJ2-7; v_call: TRBV5-1; clone_size: -; d_call: -; cdr3_nt: TGCGCCAGCAGCTTACACAGCCCCTACGAGCAGTACTTC; cdr3_aa: CASSLHSPYEQYF
j_call: TRBJ2-7; v_call: TRBV19; clone_size: -; d_call: -; cdr3_nt: TGTGCCAGTAGTAGCCCCCTCGGGTCCTACGAGCAGTACTTC; cdr3_aa: CASSSPLGSYEQYF
j_call: TRBJ1-1; v_call: TRBV21-1; clone_size: -; d_call: -; cdr3_nt: TGTGCCAGCAGCAAAGGGGGCGGCGGTGAAGCTTTCTTT; cdr3_aa: CASSKGGGGEAFF
j_call: TRBJ2-5; v_call: TRBV11-2; clone_size: -; d_call: -; cdr3_nt: TGTGCCAGCAGCTTAGAGTGGGGCAGGGAGACCCAGTACTTC; cdr3_aa: CASSLEWGRETQYF
j_call: TRBJ2-5; v_call: TRBV4-1; clone_size: -; d_call: TRBD2; cdr3_nt: TGCGCCAGCAGCCGCCAACTAGCGGGAGGGCCGGACCAAGAGACCCAGTACTTC; cdr3_aa: CASSRQLAGGPDQETQYF
j_call: TRBJ1-3; v_call: TRBV15; clone_size: -; d_call: TRBD1; cdr3_nt: TGTGCCACCAGCCGGACAGGGCCCTCTGGAAACACCATATATTTT; cdr3_aa: CATSRTGPSGNTIYF
j_call: TRBJ2-1; v_call: TRBV9; clone_size: -; d_call: -; cdr3_nt: TGTGCCAGCAGCGTAGTGAGTAGCTCCTACAATGAGCAGTTCTTC; cdr3_aa: CASSVVSSSYNEQFF
j_call: TRBJ2-1; v_call: TRBV28; clone_size: -; d_call: TRBD2; cdr3_nt: TGTGCCAGCAACAGCGGGAACAACAATGAGCAGTTCTTC; cdr3_aa: CASNSGNNNEQFF
j_call: TRBJ2-7; v_call: TRBV4-3; clone_size: -; d_call: TRBD1; cdr3_nt: TGCGCCAGCAGCCAAGAGGGGACAGGGGACTACGAGCAGTACTTC; cdr3_aa: CASSQEGTGDYEQYF
j_call: TRBJ2-1; v_call: TRBV5-4; clone_size: few; d_call: -; cdr3_nt: TGTGCCAGCAGCTTGGTACTAGGGAACAATGAGCAGTTCTTC; cdr3_aa: CASSLVLGNNEQFF
j_call: TRBJ1-4; v_call: TRBV2; clone_size: -; d_call: TRBD1; cdr3_nt: TGTGCCAGCAGTGCCGGGACAGGGAATGAAAAACTGTTTTTT; cdr3_aa: CASSAGTGNEKLFF
j_call: TRBJ1-1; v_call: TRBV27; clone_size: -; d_call: TRBD1; cdr3_nt: TGTGCCAGCAGACCTTCGACAGGGGGCTCCACTGAAGCTTTCTTT; cdr3_aa: CASRPSTGGSTEAFF
j_call: TRBJ2-5; v_call: TRBV6-1; clone_size: -; d_call: -; cdr3_nt: TGTGCCAGCAGTGAAAATGTTGGCAGGCAAGAGACCCAGTACTTC; cdr3_aa: CASSENVGRQETQYF
j_call: TRBJ2-7; v_call: TRBV10-3; clone_size: -; d_call: -; cdr3_nt: TGTGCCATCATGTCACAGGGATCCGAGCAGTACTTC; cdr3_aa: CAIMSQGSEQYF
j_call: TRBJ2-1; v_call: TRBV7-8; clone_size: -; d_call: TRBD2; cdr3_nt: TGTGCCAGCAGCTTACGGGGCCCGGGACTAGCGGATGATGAGCAGTTCTTC; cdr3_aa: CASSLRGPGLADDEQFF
j_call: TRBJ2-2; v_call: TRBV6-4; clone_size: -; d_call: -; cdr3_nt: TGTGCCAGCAGTGCGGGACAGAACACCGGGGAGCTGTTTTTT; cdr3_aa: CASSAGQNTGELFF
j_call: TRBJ1-2; v_call: TRBV4-1; clone_size: -; d_call: -; cdr3_nt: TGCGCCAGCAGCCCCAGCAGGGTCTCCGCCAGCTATGGCTACACCTTC; cdr3_aa: CASSPSRVSASYGYTF
j_call: TRBJ2-2; v_call: TRBV5-1; clone_size: -; d_call: TRBD1; cdr3_nt: TGCGCCAGCAGCTTGGGGACAGGGCGGACCGGGGAGCTGTTTTTT; cdr3_aa: CASSLGTGRTGELFF
j_call: TRBJ1-2; v_call: TRBV2; clone_size: -; d_call: -; cdr3_nt: TGTGCCAGCAGTGCGGAGAGGCTTGGCTACACCTTC; cdr3_aa: CASSAERLGYTF
j_call: TRBJ2-1; v_call: TRBV5-4; clone_size: -; d_call: -; cdr3_nt: TGTGCCAGCAGCCCAGGAGGACTATCTGATGAGCAGTTCTTC; cdr3_aa: CASSPGGLSDEQFF
j_call: TRBJ2-3; v_call: TRBV29-1; clone_size: -; d_call: -; cdr3_nt: TGCAGCATCAGGGTCGGAGCCAACACAGATACGCAGTATTTT; cdr3_aa: CSIRVGANTDTQYF
j_call: TRBJ2-5; v_call: TRBV3-1/TRBV3-2; clone_size: once; d_call: -; cdr3_nt: TGTGCCAGCAGCCACCCCCACCATCAGGAGACCCAGTACTTC; cdr3_aa: CASSHPHHQETQYF
j_call: TRBJ2-7; v_call: TRBV29-1; clone_size: -; d_call: -; cdr3_nt: TGCAGCGTTGAGAACGGCTACGAGCAGTACTTC; cdr3_aa: CSVENGYEQYF
j_call: TRBJ2-1; v_call: TRBV5-5; clone_size: -; d_call: TRBD1; cdr3_nt: TGTGCCAGCAGCTTGGTACCGGGACAGGGTTGGGATGAGCAGTTCTTC; cdr3_aa: CASSLVPGQGWDEQFF
j_call: TRBJ2-3; v_call: TRBV7-2; clone_size: -; d_call: -; cdr3_nt: TGTGCCAGCAGCTTACTTAAGGACAGAAGCACAGATACGCAGTATTTT; cdr3_aa: CASSLLKDRSTDTQYF
j_call: TRBJ2-7; v_call: TRBV7-2; clone_size: -; d_call: TRBD1; cdr3_nt: TGTGCCAGCAGCCCCCGACAGGGGCCGGACTACGAGCAGTACTTC; cdr3_aa: CASSPRQGPDYEQYF
j_call: TRBJ1-2; v_call: TRBV11-2; clone_size: -; d_call: -; cdr3_nt: TGTGCCAGCAGAAGATCGGACAGCAACTATGGCTACACCTTC; cdr3_aa: CASRRSDSNYGYTF
j_call: TRBJ2-7; v_call: TRBV5-1; clone_size: -; d_call: -; cdr3_nt: TGCGCCAGCAGCTTGTTAACAGGGCGAGAGTCCGAGCAGTACTTC; cdr3_aa: CASSLLTGRESEQYF
j_call: TRBJ2-5; v_call: TRBV7-8; clone_size: -; d_call: TRBD1; cdr3_nt: TGTGCCAGCAGCCAAACCCCGACAGGGGCAGAGACCCAGTACTTC; cdr3_aa: CASSQTPTGAETQYF
j_call: TRBJ1-1; v_call: TRBV18; clone_size: few; d_call: -; cdr3_nt: TGTGCCAGCTCGACTGGGGGGGGTTCGAACACTGAAGCTTTCTTT; cdr3_aa: CASSTGGGSNTEAFF
j_call: TRBJ2-1; v_call: TRBV18; clone_size: -; d_call: TRBD1; cdr3_nt: TGTGCCAGCTCACCCGTGACAGGGGTAAATGAGCAGTTCTTC; cdr3_aa: CASSPVTGVNEQFF
j_call: TRBJ1-5; v_call: TRBV5-1; clone_size: few; d_call: -; cdr3_nt: TGCGCCAGCAGCTTGGTCCCCTCCTCAGGGGGCAATCAGCCCCAGCATTTT; cdr3_aa: CASSLVPSSGGNQPQHF
j_call: TRBJ2-1; v_call: TRBV20-1; clone_size: -; d_call: -; cdr3_nt: TGCAGTGCGACCCGGGGAATTGAGCAGTTCTTC; cdr3_aa: CSATRGIEQFF
j_call: TRBJ1-2; v_call: TRBV20-1; clone_size: once; d_call: -; cdr3_nt: TGCAGTGCTAGTTCGGGGTCTGGTGGCTACACCTTC; cdr3_aa: CSASSGSGGYTF
j_call: TRBJ2-1; v_call: TRBV11-2; clone_size: -; d_call: TRBD2; cdr3_nt: TGTGCCAGCAGCTTGGACGCGGGGGTATACAATGAGCAGTTCTTC; cdr3_aa: CASSLDAGVYNEQFF
j_call: TRBJ2-3; v_call: TRBV5-1; clone_size: -; d_call: TRBD2; cdr3_nt: TGCGCCAGCAGCTTCCGTGCGGGAGGGCCCTCAGATACGCAGTATTTT; cdr3_aa: CASSFRAGGPSDTQYF
j_call: TRBJ2-7; v_call: TRBV27; clone_size: -; d_call: TRBD2; cdr3_nt: TGTGCCAGCAGTTTTGCGACTAGCGGGACCTACTCCTACGAGCAGTACTTC; cdr3_aa: CASSFATSGTYSYEQYF
j_call: TRBJ2-7; v_call: TRBV21-1; clone_size: -; d_call: -; cdr3_nt: TGTGCCATCCAGGGTGACGAGCAGTACTTC; cdr3_aa: CAIQGDEQYF
j_call: TRBJ1-1; v_call: TRBV12-1; clone_size: -; d_call: -; cdr3_nt: TGTGCCAGCAGCCCGCCCTGGACAGGAGAAGCTTTCTTT; cdr3_aa: CASSPPWTGEAFF
j_call: TRBJ2-7; v_call: TRBV28; clone_size: -; d_call: TRBD2; cdr3_nt: TGTGCCAGCAGTGGCAGCGGGGAGCGATGGAGGGAGCAGTACTTC; cdr3_aa: CASSGSGERWREQYF
j_call: TRBJ2-1; v_call: TRBV11-2; clone_size: -; d_call: -; cdr3_nt: TGTGCCAGCAGCTTAGAGGTAGCGGCGGCCTACAATGAGCAGTTCTTC; cdr3_aa: CASSLEVAAAYNEQFF
j_call: TRBJ2-2; v_call: TRBV29-1; clone_size: -; d_call: -; cdr3_nt: TGCAGCGTTCGGACAGACCTGAACACCGGGGAGCTGTTTTTT; cdr3_aa: CSVRTDLNTGELFF
j_call: TRBJ2-3; v_call: TRBV4-2; clone_size: -; d_call: -; cdr3_nt: TGTGCCAGCAGCCAAGGTAGTCCGGGAGATACGCAGTATTTT; cdr3_aa: CASSQGSPGDTQYF